A selection of T cell receptor beta chains follows, all from one sample in a study of cytomegalovirus exposure and HLA in healthy donors. Sequenced by immunoSEQ multiplex PCR; TCRdb stores in-frame clones only, minus some. The table has tens of thousands of clones, about 74% seen once. Input material: PBMCs. The source is a man in his thirties or forties in good health and CMV-seronegative. Each CDR3 is given with its conserved first and last residue.

j_call v_call cdr3_aa
TRBJ1-1 TRBV18 CASSPGREATEAFF
TRBJ2-4 TRBV5-6 CASSSSNIQYF
TRBJ1-5 TRBV27 CASRLTGGYSNQPQHF
TRBJ2-7 TRBV2 CASTEKRLTSYEQYF
TRBJ2-3 TRBV19 CASSPSGGGTDTQYF
TRBJ2-7 TRBV2 CASSEQTGGYEQYF
TRBJ2-1 TRBV6-5 CASSYRVAGTYNEQFF
TRBJ1-1 TRBV5-1 CASSSPDRGDTEAFF
TRBJ1-5 TRBV6-1 CASSDFLTGGRNQPQHF
TRBJ1-1 TRBV5-4 CASSLSRNPEAFF
TRBJ2-3 TRBV19 CASSTRMDTQYF
TRBJ1-1 TRBV2 CASKLDRNTEAFF
TRBJ1-1 TRBV6-5 CASSLRGATEAFF
TRBJ2-2 TRBV21-1 CASSKGKRGAELGELFF
TRBJ2-3 TRBV21-1 CASSSGGEADTQYF
TRBJ2-3 TRBV28 CASSPRTGSDTQYF
TRBJ2-5 TRBV7-6 CASTLSDDIGAETQYF
TRBJ2-2 TRBV19 CASSRQGAVTGELFF
TRBJ2-2 TRBV5-1 CASSFGTGMTGELFF
TRBJ2-4 TRBV5-6 CASSWDSLGYKNIQYF
TRBJ2-5 TRBV6-1 CASSETGGLAGGAYQETQYF
TRBJ2-7 TRBV25-1 CASSEYSSGRAGEQYF
TRBJ2-3 TRBV7-3 CASSFAATDTQYF
TRBJ2-7 TRBV19 CASSPHYLLRGAKRSYEQYF
TRBJ1-2 TRBV7-8 CASSLSTRVFYGYTF
TRBJ2-6 TRBV5-5 CASSHRDRWSSGANVLTF
TRBJ2-1 TRBV30 CAWDGGPGQFF
TRBJ1-1 TRBV10-2 CASSETGGNTEAFF
TRBJ2-7 TRBV7-8 CASSLRGAGSGGEQYF
TRBJ2-5 TRBV6-1 CASRLSGTQYF
TRBJ2-7 TRBV27 CASSWGGAGGYEQYF
TRBJ1-3 TRBV28 CASSLGQDLPRGNTIYF
TRBJ2-7 TRBV19 CASSGQGRYEQYF
TRBJ1-4 TRBV5-4 CASSPGTGGNNEKLFF
TRBJ2-7 TRBV7-8 CASSRTRGLAGDYEQYF
TRBJ1-1 TRBV6-6 CASNPTENTEAFF
TRBJ1-1 TRBV27 CASTPGGGTQAGNTEAFF
TRBJ1-1 TRBV28 CASSSHRAAGTEAFF
TRBJ1-2 TRBV6-1 CASSEAYLGTGAYGYTF
TRBJ1-5 TRBV2 CASSVQGSNQPQHF
TRBJ2-7 TRBV28 CASSLSLLIAGDYEQYF
TRBJ1-2 TRBV2 CASSVGRGSNYGYPF
TRBJ2-1 TRBV7-2 CASSAATSGSSYEQFF